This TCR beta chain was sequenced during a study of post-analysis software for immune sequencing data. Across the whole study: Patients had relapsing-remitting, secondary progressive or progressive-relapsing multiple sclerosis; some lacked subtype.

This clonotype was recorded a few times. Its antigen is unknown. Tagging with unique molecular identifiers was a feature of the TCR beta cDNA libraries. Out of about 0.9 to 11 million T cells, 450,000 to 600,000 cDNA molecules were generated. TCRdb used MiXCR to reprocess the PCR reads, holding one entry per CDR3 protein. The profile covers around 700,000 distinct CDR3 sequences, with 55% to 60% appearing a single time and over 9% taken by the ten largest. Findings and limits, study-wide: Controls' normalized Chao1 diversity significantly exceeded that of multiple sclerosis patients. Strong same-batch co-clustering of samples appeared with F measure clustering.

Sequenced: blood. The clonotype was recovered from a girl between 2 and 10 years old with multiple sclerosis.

The CDR3 here is CATSFGQTTDTQYF. The DNA of the CDR3 is TGTGCCACCAGCTTTGGACAAACCACAGATACGCAGTATTTT. The V gene is TRBV15, the J gene TRBJ2-3; the D gene is possibly TRBD1 (5 bases). V lost 5 bases and J 2 bases, leaving 11 bases between the germline ends. The CDR3 runs 14 residues. The germline CDR1 and CDR2 sequences are LNHNV and YYDKDF (reference sequence).